The 27 T cell receptor beta chains below come from one sample, sequenced in a study of identical twins. A single record per CDR3 protein comes from TCRdb applying MiXCR to the 5' RACE reads. The sample lists approximately 680,000 distinct CDR3 sequences; roughly 7.1% were seen once. The same sample was also studied in work on yellow fever vaccine responses in identical twins.

The sample comprised PBMCs. The origin of the receptors is a woman aged 18 to 35 in good health.

This chain uses TRBV25-1 with TRBJ1-1; possible D gene TRBD1, 5 bases. CDR1 is MGHDK, CDR2 SYGVNS, per germline. This CDR3 comprises 15 residues. The ends were cut back, 3 bases at V and 5 bases at J, with 16 bases in the middle. The CDR3 DNA is TGTGCCAGCAGTGACGAGGGGTGGGTCCAAACTGAAGCTTTCTTT. Protein: CASSDEGWVQTEAFF.

Ten or more counts support this clonotype. The genes are TRBV24-1 and TRBJ1-2; D unresolved. Germline values: CDR1 KGHDR, CDR2 SFDVKD. V lost 0 bases and J lost 5, with 3 bases in between. This CDR3 has 12 residues. The CDR3 region is CATSDLGYGYTF. For the CDR3, the DNA is TGTGCCACCAGTGATTTGGGGTATGGCTACACCTTC.

This clonotype was seen at least ten times. J is TRBJ2-5 and V is TRBV5-1; D unresolved. From germline, CDR1 is SGHRS and CDR2 YFSETQ. This CDR3 contains 15 residues. With 4 bases removed from V and 7 bases from J, the gap between germline ends came to 20 bases. CDR3 sequence: CASSPLDTQSGTQYF. The CDR3 DNA reads as TGCGCCAGCAGCCCGCTCGACACTCAGAGTGGGACCCAGTACTTC. Looking up the rest from reference TRBV5-1 and TRBJ2-5 gives the full variable domain: KAGVTQTPRYLIKTRGQQVTLSCSPISGHRSVSWYQQTPGQGLQFLFEYFSETQRNKGNFPGRFSGRQFSNSRSEMNVSTLELGDSALYLCASSPLDTQSGTQYFGPGTRLLVL.

This clonotype was found many times. The chain joins TRBV7-2 to TRBJ2-2; D remains ambiguous. This CDR3 region has 13 residues. V lost 2 bases to trimming and J lost 4 bases, with 5 bases between them. The germline V gene has CDR1 SGHTA and CDR2 FQGNSA. Written as DNA, the CDR3 is TGTGCCAGCAGCTTATGGGCCACCGGGGAGCTGTTTTTT. Translated: CASSLWATGELFF.

The chain carries TRBV6-4 and TRBJ2-1; TRBD1 agrees at 9 bases. The germline V gene encodes CDR1 MRHNA and CDR2 SNTAGT. V lost 6 bases and J lost 13; bases outside the gene matches: 13. This CDR3 is built from 14 residues. CDR3 residues: CASSPGTGSQDQFF. The CDR3, as DNA: TGTGCCAGCAGCCCCGGGACAGGGTCCCAGGATCAGTTCTTC.

There are a few counts of this clonotype. The chain combines TRBV2 with TRBJ2-3; a weak D match, TRBD1 (5 bases). The CDR3 is 15 residues long. The V gene lost 7 bases and the J gene lost 2 bases, with 16 bases spanning the gap. Germline CDR1 SNHLY, CDR2 FYNNEI. CDR3 DNA sequence: TGTGCCAGCACGCCACTTTGGGGCACCACAGATACGCAGTATTTT. Its translation is CASTPLWGTTDTQYF.

This rearrangement joins TRBV5-1 to TRBJ2-6; weak D call: TRBD1 (6 bases). The CDR3 runs to 18 residues. Germline values: CDR1 SGHRS, CDR2 YFSETQ. V lost 2 bases to trimming and J lost 2 bases, with 17 bases between them. CDR3 in amino acids: CASSFSSTGLAGANVLTF. DNA for the CDR3: TGCGCCAGCAGCTTCTCGTCAACAGGGTTGGCTGGGGCCAACGTCCTGACTTTC.

The rearrangement joins TRBV5-1 to TRBJ2-1, with 9 bases matching TRBD2. The CDR3 extends over 15 amino acids. After removal of 0 bases from V and 5 bases from J, the junction contained 3 bases not matched to a gene. The germline V gene encodes CDR1 SGHRS and CDR2 YFSETQ. Written as DNA, the CDR3 is TGCGCCAGCAGCTTGGCTAGCGGGATAAACAATGAGCAGTTCTTC. It specifies CASSLASGINNEQFF. The complete variable domain, with remaining parts taken from reference TRBV5-1 and TRBJ2-1, reads KAGVTQTPRYLIKTRGQQVTLSCSPISGHRSVSWYQQTPGQGLQFLFEYFSETQRNKGNFPGRFSGRQFSNSRSEMNVSTLELGDSALYLCASSLASGINNEQFFGPGTRLTVL.

This clonotype was observed many times. The chain couples TRBV27 to TRBJ1-5; unclear D gene. This CDR3 is built from 13 residues. V gave up 3 bases and J gave up 4 bases, with 7 bases separating them. Germline lookup yields CDR1 MNHEY and CDR2 SMNVEV (reference sequence). This CDR3 is CASSLRENQPQHF. CDR3 bases: TGTGCCAGCAGTTTGCGAGAGAATCAGCCCCAGCATTTT.

This clonotype was counted at least ten times. The genes are TRBV12-3 or TRBV12-4 and TRBJ2-7; D is unresolved. The V and J ends lost 6 bases and 3 bases respectively, with 3 bases between them. The CDR3 is made up of 10 amino acids. The CDR3 spells CASRIYEQYV. The CDR3 DNA sequence: TGTGCCAGCAGGATCTACGAGCAGTACGTC.

The chain couples TRBV20-1 to TRBJ1-2; 9 bases line up with TRBD1. CDR3 length equals 15 residues. The V segment lost 1 base and the J segment 1 base; nucleotides outside the gene matches: 4. From germline, CDR1 is DFQATT and CDR2 SNEGSKA (reference sequence). CDR3 nucleotide sequence: TGCAGTGCTAGAGCCCTGACAGGGGGTAACTATGGCTACACCTTC. Its translation is CSARALTGGNYGYTF.

V usage is TRBV20-1 and J usage is TRBJ2-5; 15 nucleotides line up with TRBD2. This CDR3 region has 16 residues. After removal of 7 bases from V and 5 bases from J, the junction contained 11 bases not matched to a gene. Germline CDR1 DFQATT, CDR2 SNEGSKA (reference sequence). The CDR3 DNA is TGCAGTGGAGGACTAGCGGGGGGGGCCCCGACGGAGACCCAGTACTTC. This sequence encodes CSGGLAGGAPTETQYF.

This clonotype was found a few times. The rearrangement links TRBV15 to TRBJ2-1, with 9 bases identical to TRBD2. V lost 3 bases and J lost 2; bases outside the gene matches: 5. Germline values: CDR1 LNHNV, CDR2 YYDKDF (reference sequence). This CDR3 contains 16 residues. CDR3 coding DNA: TGTGCCACCAGCAGGTTAGCGGGAGCCGCCTACAATGAGCAGTTCTTC. Translating gives CATSRLAGAAYNEQFF.

This clonotype turned up a few times. The gene calls are TRBV18 and TRBJ1-4, with D possibly matching TRBD1 (5 bases). Per the germline V gene, CDR1 is KGHSH and CDR2 is LQKENI. Trimming removed 0 bases from V and 8 bases from J, with 16 bases in between. CDR3 length: 16 residues. This CDR3 is CASSPPTGSEGEKLFF. The CDR3 bases are TGTGCCAGCTCACCACCAACGGGGTCAGAGGGGGAAAAACTGTTTTTT.

This clonotype was detected ten times or more. The chain uses TRBV5-1 and TRBJ2-7; 11 positions match TRBD2. CDR1 and CDR2 from the germline V gene are SGHRS and YFSETQ. The CDR3 runs 15 residues. The V segment lost 0 bases and the J segment 2 bases; nucleotides outside the gene matches: 1. CDR3 sequence (DNA): TGCGCCAGCAGCTTGGGACTAGCGGGGCCCTACGAGCAGTACTTC. Its translation: CASSLGLAGPYEQYF.

This clonotype has a handful of counts. This sequence joins TRBV7-9 and TRBJ2-2, with D tentatively TRBD2 (6 bases). CDR1 and CDR2 (germline): SEHNR, FQNEAQ (reference sequence). Trimming stripped 4 bases from V and 1 base from J, with 13 bases between. The CDR3 loop spans 16 amino acids. CDR3 DNA sequence: TGTGCCAGCAGCTCCGGTTTGCGGGGGAACACCGGGGAGCTGTTTTTT. Protein product: CASSSGLRGNTGELFF.

This clonotype came up a few times. The chain couples TRBV3-1 to TRBJ2-1; 10 positions agree with TRBD2. Germline V gene sequence: CDR1 LGHDT, CDR2 YNNKEL (reference sequence). The V and J ends lost 4 bases and 2 bases, in that order; junction bases with no gene match: 11. This CDR3 region has 18 residues. The DNA for the CDR3 is TGTGCCAGCAGCCCAAACCCGGGACTAGCGCCCCCCTACAATGAGCAGTTCTTC. Amino acids: CASSPNPGLAPPYNEQFF.

This clonotype has just a few counts. The V call is TRBV28, the J call TRBJ2-1; the D is unclear. Germline V gene sequence: CDR1 MDHEN, CDR2 SYDVKM. Between the trimmed V and J ends, which lost 7 bases and 6 bases, there was a span of 13 bases. This CDR3 region has 13 residues. For the CDR3, the DNA is TGTGCCAGCATTAGTCAGGTCACCAATGAGCAGTTCTTC. This gives the protein CASISQVTNEQFF.

The chain joins TRBV4-1 to TRBJ2-2, with a tentative D call TRBD1 (6 bases). The CDR3 has 16 amino acids. Trimming took off 4 bases at V and 2 bases at J, with 14 bases between the two ends. The V gene's germline CDR1 is MGHRA and CDR2 YSYEKL. The CDR3 loop reads CASSPDRDTNTGELFF. In DNA, the CDR3 is TGCGCCAGCAGCCCTGACCGGGACACAAACACCGGGGAGCTGTTTTTT.

The chain carries TRBV4-1 and TRBJ2-1; TRBD1 matches at 9 bases. In germline, CDR1 is MGHRA, CDR2 YSYEKL. There are 16 residues in the CDR3. Losses at the gene ends were 0 bases for V and 9 bases for J; bases not matched to a gene: 9. CDR3 coding DNA: TGCGCCAGCAGCCAAGACCGGGACAGGGTTTTTAGTGAGCAGTTCTTC. It specifies CASSQDRDRVFSEQFF.

This clonotype was seen many times. The V gene is TRBV12-3 or TRBV12-4, the J gene TRBJ2-5, with 9 bases identical to TRBD2. V shed 1 base and J 0 bases; nucleotides not matched to a gene: 3. This CDR3 spans 16 amino acids. The CDR3 DNA is TGTGCCAGCAGTTTAGGTCTAGCGGGGTACCAAGAGACCCAGTACTTC. Encoded protein: CASSLGLAGYQETQYF.

The chain carries TRBV27 and TRBJ2-2; possible D gene TRBD1, 5 bases. Looked up from germline, CDR1 is MNHEY and CDR2 is SMNVEV (reference sequence). The CDR3 is 15 amino acids. V was cut by 6 bases and J by 1 base, with 12 bases left in between. The CDR3 protein is CASSPVGRNTGELFF. The CDR3 DNA sequence: TGTGCCAGCAGCCCGGTGGGGCGGAACACCGGGGAGCTGTTTTTT.

The CDR3, as DNA: TGTGCCAGCAGAGGCACAGGGGTGGACACCGGGGAGCTGTTTTTT. Translating gives CASRGTGVDTGELFF. V and J are TRBV6-1 and TRBJ2-2, with TRBD1 matching over 7 bases. Germline V gives CDR1 MNHNS, CDR2 SASEGT. The CDR3 sequence is 15 residues long. J was trimmed by 3 bases and V by 6 bases; bases with no gene match: 7.

The CDR3: CASSFGVSSYEQYF. Here the CDR3 DNA reads TGCGCCAGCAGCTTTGGGGTCAGCTCCTACGAGCAGTACTTC. The chain has TRBV5-1 and TRBJ2-7; D call uncertain. This CDR3 is built from 14 residues. From germline, CDR1 is SGHRS and CDR2 YFSETQ. V shed 2 bases and J shed 0 bases, with 9 bases lying between them.

This clonotype has a count of ten or more. The V gene is TRBV10-3, the J gene TRBJ2-1, with TRBD2 identical over 8 bases. Germline lookup yields CDR1 ENHRY and CDR2 SYGVKD. V lost 3 bases and J lost 8; bases outside the gene matches: 18. This CDR3 spans 18 amino acids. The DNA of the CDR3 is TGTGCCATCAGTGATCGGGGGGGCGGTTTGCTTGTCCGCGATGAGCAGTTCTTC. It is translated as CAISDRGGGLLVRDEQFF.

This clonotype has only a few counts. The chain is built from TRBV14 and TRBJ2-7; unclear D gene. V lost 1 base and J lost 0, with 7 bases in between. The germline CDR1 and CDR2 sequences are SGHDN and FVKESK. The CDR3 contains 14 residues. The chain's CDR3 is CASSQVDSSYEQYF. In DNA, the CDR3 is TGTGCCAGCAGCCAAGTCGATAGCTCCTACGAGCAGTACTTC.

This sequence joins TRBV12-1 and TRBJ1-4. TRBV12-1 is recorded as a pseudogene. This CDR3 contains 17 residues. CDR3 DNA: TGTGCCAGCAGCTTTGCGAAGTATTCTATAACTAATGAAAAACTGTTTTTT. Translated: CASSFAKYSITNEKLFF.